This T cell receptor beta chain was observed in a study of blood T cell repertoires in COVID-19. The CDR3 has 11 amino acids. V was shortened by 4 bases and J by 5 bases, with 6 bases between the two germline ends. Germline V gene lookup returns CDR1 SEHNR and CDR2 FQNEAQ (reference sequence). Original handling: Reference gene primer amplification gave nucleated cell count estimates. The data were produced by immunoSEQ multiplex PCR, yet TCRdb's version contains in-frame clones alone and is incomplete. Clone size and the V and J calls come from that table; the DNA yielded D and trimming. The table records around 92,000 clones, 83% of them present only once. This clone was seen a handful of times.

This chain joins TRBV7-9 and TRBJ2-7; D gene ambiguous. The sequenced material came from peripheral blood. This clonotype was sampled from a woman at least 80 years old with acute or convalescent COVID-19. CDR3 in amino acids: CASSYGDEQYF. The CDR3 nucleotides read TGTGCCAGCAGCTACGGAGACGAGCAGTACTTC. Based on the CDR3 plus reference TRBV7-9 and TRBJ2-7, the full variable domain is DTGVSQNPRHKITKRGQNVTFRCDPISEHNRLYWYRQTLGQGPEFLTYFQNEAQLEKSRLLSDRFSAERPKGSFSTLEIQRTEQGDSAMYLCASSYGDEQYFGPGTRLTVT.